Each of the 26 T cell receptor beta chains below was sequenced from the same sample in a study of cytomegalovirus exposure and HLA in healthy donors. Vbeta (60) and Jbeta (13) primers were used in the PCR. Clones were sequenced by immunoSEQ multiplex PCR, and TCRdb holds only the in-frame ones, with some missing. The sample records 97,000 or so clones, 83% being singletons. The sequenced sample was PBMCs. Receptors originate from a man aged 35-49 years in good health and CMV-seronegative.

The V gene is TRBV13, the J gene TRBJ1-3; D gene unclear. V lost 5 bases and J 8 bases, leaving 10 bases between the germline ends. Germline V gene lookup returns CDR1 PRHDT and CDR2 FYEKMQ (reference sequence). There are 12 residues in the CDR3. CDR3 amino acids: CASSLTEDTIYF. The CDR3 nucleotides read TGTGCCAGCAGCCTGACGGAGGACACCATATATTTT.

The CDR3 DNA follows: TGTGCCAGCAGTGAAGCCGGGGGACAGGGGGGTGATAGCAATCAGCCCCAGCATTTT. Encoded protein: CASSEAGGQGGDSNQPQHF. The V call is TRBV6-1, the J call TRBJ1-5; 11 bases are a match to TRBD1. Trimming took 0 bases from V and 0 from J; bases not matched to a gene: 7. The CDR3 extends over 19 amino acids. Germline CDR1 reads MNHNS; CDR2 reads SASEGT.

J is TRBJ2-5 and V is TRBV6-1; TRBD1 matches 9 bases. The CDR3 spans 13 residues. With V trimmed by 6 bases and J by 3 bases, 2 bases remained unmatched. CDR1 is MNHNS and CDR2 is SASEGT in the germline V gene. The CDR3 region has the DNA TGTGCCAGCAGCCGGGACAGGGAAGAGACCCAGTACTTC. Protein sequence: CASSRDREETQYF.

The chain employs TRBV19 and TRBJ2-7; D gene uncertain. The CDR3 has 15 amino acids. Trimming shortened V by 8 bases and J by 2 bases, and 19 bases separated the two germline ends. Germline V lookup: CDR1 LNHDA, CDR2 SQIVND (reference sequence). CDR3 nucleotide sequence: TGTGCCAGTGCGGTAGGTGTTAGCCTCCCCTACGAGCAGTACTTC. It translates to CASAVGVSLPYEQYF.

V and J are TRBV21-1 and TRBJ1-4; the D segment call TRBD1 is taken from the table without a DNA check. TRBV21-1 represents a pseudogene. This CDR3 has 16 residues. CDR3 protein: CASKGDNSSTRGKLFF. The CDR3 region has the DNA TGTGCCAGCAAGGGGGACAACTCCTCTACGAGGGGAAAACTGTTTTTT.

The genes are TRBV27 and TRBJ2-1; TRBD2 matches at 12 bases. In germline, CDR1 is MNHEY, CDR2 SMNVEV (reference sequence). The J segment lost 9 bases and the V segment lost 4 bases, leaving 7 bases of the junction unmatched. CDR3 size: 15 residues. The CDR3 coding sequence is TGTGCCAGCAGTTCTCTAGCGGGGGGGCAGGTTGAGCAGTTCTTC. Amino acid sequence: CASSSLAGGQVEQFF.

The gene calls are TRBV4-1 and TRBJ2-7; no reliable D call. Germline V gene sequence: CDR1 MGHRA, CDR2 YSYEKL. The length of the CDR3 is 15 residues. V was trimmed by 0 bases and J by 2 bases, leaving 11 bases between them. The CDR3 DNA reads as TGCGCCAGCAGCCAAGATGAAATAGCTGCCTACGAGCAGTACTTC. This codes for CASSQDEIAAYEQYF.

The J gene is TRBJ2-7, the V gene TRBV11-2; the D gene is possibly TRBD1 (6 bases). Germline V CDR1 and CDR2: SGHAT, FQNNGV. The CDR3 loop spans 14 amino acids. Trimming left V 0 bases short and J 4 bases short, with 10 bases between. CDR3 nucleotide sequence: TGTGCCAGCAGCTTAGACGGACAGAGGTACGAGCAGTACTTC. The encoded protein is CASSLDGQRYEQYF. The full variable domain, in which reference TRBV11-2 and TRBJ2-7 provide the parts outside the CDR3, is EAGVAQSPRYKIIEKRQSVAFWCNPISGHATLYWYQQILGQGPKLLIQFQNNGVVDDSQLPKDRFSAERLKGVDSTLKIQPAKLEDSAVYLCASSLDGQRYEQYFGPGTRLTVT.

V usage is TRBV7-9 and J usage is TRBJ2-1, with 13 bases that match TRBD2. Trimming removed 0 bases from V and 15 bases from J; junction bases left unmatched: 8. This CDR3 has 15 amino acids. CDR1 SEHNR and CDR2 FQNEAQ come from the germline V gene (reference sequence). CDR3 amino acids: CASSLAGTSGDFWFF. As DNA, the CDR3 is TGTGCCAGCAGCTTAGCGGGGACTAGCGGGGACTTTTGGTTCTTC. The entire variable domain, with the rest obtained from reference TRBV7-9 and TRBJ2-1, is as follows: DTGVSQNPRHKITKRGQNVTFRCDPISEHNRLYWYRQTLGQGPEFLTYFQNEAQLEKSRLLSDRFSAERPKGSFSTLEIQRTEQGDSAMYLCASSLAGTSGDFWFFGPGTRLTVL.

The genes are TRBV7-8 and TRBJ2-1; 8 bases map to TRBD2. J lost 4 bases, V lost 5 bases, and 10 bases had no gene match. Germline V gives CDR1 SGHVS, CDR2 FQNEAQ. This CDR3 contains 16 residues. CDR3 nucleotide sequence: TGTGCCAGCAGCATGTTCACGGGGGGGTCGTACAATGAGCAGTTCTTC. Protein sequence: CASSMFTGGSYNEQFF.

CDR3 sequence (DNA): TGTGCCAGCAGCTTGGGCAGGGCACCCATCTACGAGCAGTACTTC. It codes for CASSLGRAPIYEQYF. The rearrangement links TRBV7-9 to TRBJ2-7, with D possibly TRBD1 on 5 matching bases. The ends were cut back, 3 bases at V and 3 bases at J, with 15 bases in the middle. The CDR3 has 15 amino acids. In germline, CDR1 is SEHNR, CDR2 FQNEAQ (reference sequence).

The genes are TRBV12-5 and TRBJ1-2; 7 bases are a match to TRBD1. Trimming cost V 0 bases and J 4 bases; bases outside gene matches: 5. Germline loops: CDR1 LGHNT, CDR2 FRNRAP. The CDR3 is 15 amino acids. CDR3 DNA: TGTGCTAGTGGTTTGGTATACAACAGGGGCTATGGCTACACCTTC. Protein sequence: CASGLVYNRGYGYTF. The entire variable domain, with the rest obtained from reference TRBV12-5 and TRBJ1-2, is as follows: DARVTQTPRHKVTEMGQEVTMRCQPILGHNTVFWYRQTMMQGLELLAYFRNRAPLDDSGMPKDRFSAEMPDATLATLKIQPSEPRDSAVYFCASGLVYNRGYGYTFGSGTRLTVV.

The rearrangement links TRBV10-3 to TRBJ2-1; TRBD1 matches 7 bases. Germline V lookup: CDR1 ENHRY, CDR2 SYGVKD. The junction had 13 bases not matched to a gene; V was cut back by 6 bases and J by 5 bases. The CDR3 loop spans 16 amino acids. The CDR3 DNA is TGTGCCATCAGGCCAACCCGGGACAGAGAAAACAATGAGCAGTTCTTC. This encodes CAIRPTRDRENNEQFF.

The V gene is TRBV4-3, the J gene TRBJ1-1; no clear D gene. The CDR3 contains 13 residues. Trimming cost V 3 bases and J 11 bases, with 16 bases left between them. CDR1 is LGHNA, CDR2 YSLEER, per germline. The CDR3 nucleotides are TGCGCCAGCAGCCAGGAGGACTACTCGGGGGCTTTCTTT. It specifies CASSQEDYSGAFF.

As concerns this clone: One end of the junction does not line up with germline, which may come from a read error. The V call is TRBV7-7, the J call TRBJ2-3; the match to TRBD2 covers 11 bases. The CDR3 has 16 residues. CDR1 is SSHAT and CDR2 is FNYEAQ in the germline V gene (reference sequence). The CDR3 loop reads CASSFLAGGYTDTQYF. The CDR3 nucleotides read TGTGCTAGCAGTTTCCTAGCGGGGGGTTACACAGATACGCAGTATTTT.

The chain couples TRBV9 to TRBJ2-3; possible D gene TRBD1, 5 bases. V gave up 0 bases and J gave up 4 bases, with 12 bases separating them. The CDR3 covers 15 residues. CDR1 SGDLS and CDR2 YYNGEE come from the germline V gene. CDR3 sequence: CASSVEPGSADTQYF. The CDR3 nucleotides read TGTGCCAGCAGCGTAGAACCAGGGTCCGCAGATACGCAGTATTTT.

The CDR3, as DNA: TGTGCCAGCAGCTTCCGGGACACGGACACTGAAGCTTTCTTT. As protein: CASSFRDTDTEAFF. The chain couples TRBV5-6 to TRBJ1-1, with D possibly being TRBD1 (6 bases). The CDR3 length is 14 residues. The V end lost 2 bases, the J end lost 3 bases, and 11 bases lay between the germline ends. Germline lookup yields CDR1 SGHDT and CDR2 YYEEEE.

The V call is TRBV18, the J call TRBJ2-1; a possible D gene is TRBD2 (5 bases). V was cut by 0 bases and J by 0 bases, with 9 bases left in between. CDR1 and CDR2 (germline): KGHSH, LQKENI. The CDR3 extends over 16 amino acids. CDR3 nucleotide sequence: TGTGCCAGCTCACCACCGAGGGCCAGCTCCTACAATGAGCAGTTCTTC. As protein: CASSPPRASSYNEQFF.

V usage is TRBV28 and J usage is TRBJ1-4, with D possibly matching TRBD1 (6 bases). CDR3 size: 14 residues. V shed 10 bases and J shed 0 bases, with 12 bases lying between them. The germline V gene encodes CDR1 MDHEN and CDR2 SYDVKM. The CDR3 region is CATGAGATNEKLFF. For the CDR3, the DNA is TGTGCCACGGGGGCGGGAGCAACTAATGAAAAACTGTTTTTT.

CDR3 nucleotides: TGTGCCAGCTCCCCATATTGGGGGGACGAGCAGTACTTC. As protein: CASSPYWGDEQYF. The chain carries TRBV9 and TRBJ2-7, with TRBD2 as a possible D gene (6 bases). The V end was cut by 7 bases, the J end by 5 bases, with 16 bases between. Looked up from germline, CDR1 is SGDLS and CDR2 is YYNGEE. The CDR3 has 13 residues.

This chain connects TRBV27 to TRBJ1-5; 7 bases fit TRBD1. Germline assignment: CDR1 MNHEY and CDR2 SMNVEV (reference sequence). The CDR3 extends over 15 amino acids. V shed 5 bases and J 5 bases; nucleotides not matched to a gene: 9. The CDR3 is CASSPLDRRDQPQHF. DNA of the CDR3: TGTGCCAGCAGTCCCTTGGACAGGAGGGATCAGCCCCAGCATTTT.

The rearrangement uses TRBV7-9 and TRBJ2-3; no reliable D call. Per the germline V gene, CDR1 is SEHNR and CDR2 is FQNEAQ (reference sequence). The CDR3 totals 12 residues. V gave up 1 base and J gave up 4 bases, with 3 bases separating them. In DNA form, the CDR3 reads TGTGCCAGCAGCTTAGTCGCAGATACGCAGTATTTT. Translating it yields CASSLVADTQYF.

V is TRBV6-5 and J is TRBJ1-5, with D possibly matching TRBD1 (6 bases). Germline lookup yields CDR1 MNHEY and CDR2 SVGAGI. The CDR3 spans 14 residues. V dropped 6 bases and J dropped 6 bases, with 15 bases sitting between them. In nucleotides, the CDR3 is TGTGCCAGCAGCACGGGGGGGGCGGTTCAGCCCCAGCATTTT. Translation: CASSTGGAVQPQHF.

The rearrangement uses TRBV25-1 and TRBJ1-2; unclear D gene. Trimming removed 1 base at V and 6 bases at J, with 9 bases between. CDR3 length equals 13 residues. CDR1 MGHDK and CDR2 SYGVNS come from the germline V gene. The CDR3 bases are TGTGCCAGCAGTGAATTGGGCCGTGATGGCTACACCTTC. Amino acids: CASSELGRDGYTF.

J is TRBJ2-7 and V is TRBV7-2; TRBD1 aligns across 8 bases. Trimming removed 4 bases from V and 2 bases from J; junction bases left unmatched: 4. Germline V lookup: CDR1 SGHTA, CDR2 FQGNSA. The CDR3 totals 14 residues. The CDR3 coding sequence is TGTGCCAGCAGCTCGGACAGGGTGACCTACGAGCAGTACTTC. Encoded protein: CASSSDRVTYEQYF.

The chain combines TRBV5-4 with TRBJ2-1; TRBD2 aligns across 7 bases. This CDR3 spans 12 amino acids. Germline V CDR1 and CDR2: SGHNT, YYREEE (reference sequence). J was trimmed by 9 bases and V by 4 bases; bases with no gene match: 4. This CDR3 is CASSRSSGEQFF. In DNA form, the CDR3 reads TGTGCCAGCAGCCGATCTAGCGGTGAGCAGTTCTTC.